This entry concerns a single T cell receptor (beta chain). Treatment here: 19 received Ad26.COV2.S at low or high dose, single or two shots; roughly 5 received placebo; per-sample allocation not given. After the first vaccine or placebo injection, samples were drawn on day 63. The sample originates from a study of Ad26.COV2.S vaccination and SARS-CoV-2 variants. Between the trimmed V and J ends, which lost 8 bases and 4 bases, there was a span of 20 bases. The germline V gene has CDR1 SEHNR and CDR2 FQNEAQ (reference sequence). CDR3 size: 15 residues. Assay used: immunoSEQ multiplex PCR; TCRdb lists only in-frame clones, some missing. The sample carries 410,000 or so clones, around 93% recorded once.

The rearrangement joins TRBV7-9 to TRBJ1-2; D possibly corresponds to TRBD1 (5 bases). The TCR originated in a person between 18 and 59 years old who received the Ad26.COV2.S COVID-19 vaccine or a placebo. The source was peripheral blood, collected in a trial of Ad26.COV2.S vaccine versus placebo. CDR3 loop: CASGVRGSAGYGYTF. CDR3 DNA sequence: TGTGCCAGCGGGGTTAGGGGCAGCGCGGGCTATGGCTACACCTTC.